The TCR beta chain described here comes from a study of vaccination and CD4 T cells after COVID-19. The assay that was used to sequence DNA from cultured CD4+ T cells was the Oncomine TCR Beta short-read assay. A single record per CDR3 protein comes from TCRdb applying MiXCR to the PCR reads. Of 20,000 or so distinct CDR3 sequences in the sample, around 50% were seen once. This CDR3 is built from 14 residues. Between the trimmed V and J ends, which lost 1 base and 5 bases, there was a span of 8 bases. Germline CDR1 reads SEHNR; CDR2 reads FQNEAQ (reference sequence). Regarding this clonotype: As yet, its antigen is unknown.

Regarding treatment: roughly ten-day PBMC culture with coronavirus spike peptide pools or control peptides (ViraFEST assay). Sequencing used CD4+ T cells from blood, cultured in vitro. The sequence was obtained from a human donor who had recovered from COVID-19. The chain employs TRBV7-9 and TRBJ1-4, with D uncertain. CDR3 residues: CASSLGHSNEKLFF. In nucleotides, the CDR3 is TGTGCCAGCAGCTTAGGTCACTCGAATGAAAAACTGTTTTTT.